This is a list of T cell receptor beta chains from one sample in a study of cytomegalovirus exposure and HLA in healthy donors. The method was immunoSEQ multiplex PCR; TCRdb's version includes in-frame clones alone and lacks a portion of them. The sample lists 180,000 or so clones, over 75% occurring once. The sample taken for sequencing was PBMCs. These receptors were collected from a man in his forties or fifties in good health and CMV-seropositive. The CDR3 runs from the conserved cysteine through the conserved F or W. D genes are given only for firm matches. The size entry is marked missing in some rows and otherwise reads once, few, many or a size class.

j_call v_call d_call clone_size cdr3_nt cdr3_aa
TRBJ1-5 TRBV7-9 - - TGTGCCAGCAGCCAAACTACCTCGACAGTGTTTTATAGCAATCAGCCCCAGCATTTT CASSQTTSTVFYSNQPQHF
TRBJ2-3 TRBV10-3 TRBD2 - TGTGCCATCAGTTACCCCCGGGGGGGCAGCACAGATACGCAGTATTTT CAISYPRGGSTDTQYF
TRBJ1-1 TRBV2 - once TGTGCCAGCAGTGAAGCGGTTAGAGGAAACATGAACACTGAAGCTTTCTTT CASSEAVRGNMNTEAFF
TRBJ1-2 TRBV6-5 - - TGTGCCAGCGCCAAGAACTCTGGCTACACCTTC CASAKNSGYTF
TRBJ1-2 TRBV28 - - TGTGCCAGCAGAACCGACAGGCTCTATGGCTACACCTTC CASRTDRLYGYTF
TRBJ2-3 TRBV18 - few TGTGCCAGCTCACCGCGGAACACAGATACGCAGTATTTT CASSPRNTDTQYF
TRBJ1-6 TRBV19 - - TGTGCCAGTAGTCTTGAATACGGACAGAGAGCTAATTCACCCCTCCACTTT CASSLEYGQRANSPLHF
TRBJ2-5 TRBV10-3 - - TGTGCCATCAGTCAAAGCGCGCAAGAGACCCAGTACTTC CAISQSAQETQYF
TRBJ2-7 TRBV7-8 TRBD1 - TGTGCCAGCAGCCGACCAAGGACAGGGGGTAGCGAGCAGTACTTC CASSRPRTGGSEQYF
TRBJ2-7 TRBV19 - - TGTGCCAGTAGTATAGTTGGGCTGGCTTACGAGCAGTACTTC CASSIVGLAYEQYF
TRBJ1-2 TRBV18 - once TGTGCCAGCTCACCCTCAACAAAGCGAGGCTATGGCTACACCTTC CASSPSTKRGYGYTF
TRBJ2-7 TRBV13 TRBD1 - TGTGCCAGCAGCCCCCAATTTGATCCGGACAGGGGGTTTCTCGAGCAGTACTTC CASSPQFDPDRGFLEQYF
TRBJ2-7 TRBV13 TRBD1 - TGTGCCAGCAGGTCAACAGGGGGCGGTCTTTCCGACGAGCAGTACTTC CASRSTGGGLSDEQYF
TRBJ2-3 TRBV5-4 - - TGTGCCAGCAGCCTAAGGGGGTTGGCTGGAGATACGCAGTATTTT CASSLRGLAGDTQYF
TRBJ2-2 TRBV5-6 - - TGTGCCAGCAGCTTGGTCTCCGGGGAGCTGTTTTTT CASSLVSGELFF
TRBJ1-2 TRBV7-3 - - TGTGCCAGCAGCCCGGACTTATCGACTAACTATGGCTACACCTTC CASSPDLSTNYGYTF
TRBJ2-3 TRBV9 TRBD2 - TGTGCCAGCACCGTGGGGGGGAGCGGGGCAGATACGCAGTATTTT CASTVGGSGADTQYF
TRBJ1-1 TRBV14 TRBD1 - TGTGCCACCAAGAAGGGGACAGGGACTGAAGCTTTCTTT CATKKGTGTEAFF
TRBJ2-1 TRBV30 TRBD1 - TGTGCCTGGAGTGCAGGGGGCGGAAACAATGAGCAGTTCTTC CAWSAGGGNNEQFF
TRBJ1-6 TRBV4-1 - - TGCGCCAGCAGCCAAGATTCCGGTTCACCCCTCCACTTT CASSQDSGSPLHF
TRBJ1-5 TRBV6-1 TRBD1 - TGTGCCAGCGAAGACAGGGGGCTTCAGCCCCAGCATTTT CASEDRGLQPQHF
TRBJ2-7 TRBV27 TRBD1 - TGTGCCAGCAGCCGACAGGGTTTCGACGAGCAGCACTTC CASSRQGFDEQHF
TRBJ2-4 TRBV7-2 - - TGTGCCATCGGGTTAGGGGCGCCTGAGTACTTC CAIGLGAPEYF
TRBJ1-1 TRBV7-9 - - TGTGCCAGCAGCTTAGGGGGCGCGTACACTGAAGCTTTCTTT CASSLGGAYTEAFF
TRBJ2-1 TRBV29-1 - - TGCAGCGCCCCAAGGGGGGGGCTGAACAATGAGCAGTTCTTC CSAPRGGLNNEQFF
TRBJ1-1 TRBV7-6 - - TGTGCCAGCAGCTTAACTGGGAACACTGAAGCTTTCTTT CASSLTGNTEAFF
TRBJ2-5 TRBV6-5 - - TGTGCCAGCAGCCCCCGGGTCCATATGAGAGAGACCCAGTACTTC CASSPRVHMRETQYF
TRBJ2-1 TRBV7-2 TRBD2 - TGTGCCAGCAGCTTAGAAAGCGGGGGCGACTACAATGAGCAGTTCTTC CASSLESGGDYNEQFF
TRBJ1-4 TRBV7-8 - few TGTGCCAGCAGCGCCTGGGTCGGGGGGCGCAATGAAAAACTGTTTTTT CASSAWVGGRNEKLFF
TRBJ1-1 TRBV5-1 - - TGCGCCAGCAACTACGGGGAAATGAACACTGAAGCTTTCTTT CASNYGEMNTEAFF
TRBJ2-1 TRBV6-1 - - TGTGCCAGCAAGGGGGGGGGCCGGGGAAATGAGCAGTTCTTC CASKGGGRGNEQFF
TRBJ2-3 TRBV5-5 TRBD1 - TGTGCCAGCAGCCAGGGACAGGGCGTAGATACGCAGTATTTT CASSQGQGVDTQYF
TRBJ2-2 TRBV28 - - TGTGCCAGCCCTAGCTTCACCGGGGAGCTGTTTTTT CASPSFTGELFF
TRBJ1-2 TRBV12-5 - - TGTGCTAGTGCCCCCGGGGGGGGACCTCATGGCTACACCTTC CASAPGGGPHGYTF
TRBJ2-5 TRBV4-1 TRBD1 - TGCGCCAGCAGCCCATACAGGGGAGAGACCCAGTACTTC CASSPYRGETQYF
TRBJ1-6 TRBV28 TRBD1 few TGTGCCAGCAGCCGAACCACAGGGGAAGGTTCACCCCTCCACTTT CASSRTTGEGSPLHF
TRBJ2-1 TRBV10-3 TRBD2 - TGTGCCATCGCCTCGGGACTAGCGGGGGTCATCTCGGACAATGAGCAGTTCTTC CAIASGLAGVISDNEQFF
TRBJ2-1 TRBV4-2 - - TGTGCCAGCAGCCAAGATACTCGCGGAGGGGAGTTCTTC CASSQDTRGGEFF
TRBJ1-4 TRBV27 - - TGTGCCAGCAGTTTTACAGGGCCCAATGAAAAACTGTTTTTT CASSFTGPNEKLFF
TRBJ2-1 TRBV7-9 - - TGTGCCAGCAGCTTAGAAGAGAGCTACAATGAGCAGTTCTTC CASSLEESYNEQFF
TRBJ1-2 TRBV11-2 - - TGTGCCAGCCGCCGAGTTGTAGAGGCAGGGGACCTCTATGGCTACACCTTC CASRRVVEAGDLYGYTF
TRBJ2-7 TRBV9 TRBD2 - TGTGCCAGCAGCGCAGATAGTCGGGGAGGGGAGGGCGAGCAGTACTTC CASSADSRGGEGEQYF
TRBJ2-1 TRBV6-5 - once TGTGCCAGCAGTTTTGTAGAGTCTAGGTACAATGAGCAGTTCTTC CASSFVESRYNEQFF
TRBJ1-2 TRBV7-9 - - TGTGCCAGCAGCTCCACCGGGACATTTAACTATGGCTACACCTTC CASSSTGTFNYGYTF
TRBJ2-5 TRBV28 TRBD2 - TGTGCCAGCAGTTCACTAGCGGGGGTCCGGGAGACCCAGTACTTC CASSSLAGVRETQYF
TRBJ2-5 TRBV5-1 TRBD1 - TGCGCCAGCAGCTGGGGGACAGGGCCCCAAGAGACCCAGTACTTC CASSWGTGPQETQYF
TRBJ1-6 TRBV4-2 - - TGTGCCAGCAGCAATCGTCCGGGAGGTCCAAATTCACCCCTCCACTTT CASSNRPGGPNSPLHF
TRBJ1-4 TRBV4-1 - - TGCGCCAGCAGCCAAGATCAGGGGACCTTTGTTAAACTGTTTTTT CASSQDQGTFVKLFF
TRBJ2-3 TRBV5-1 - - TGCGCCAGCAGCTCGGCGGGGCAGGGTTTCCGAAGAAGCACAGATACGCAGTATTTT CASSSAGQGFRRSTDTQYF
TRBJ1-1 TRBV14 - - TGTGCCAGCAGTCCCCCCGGGTCTGGCACTGAAGCTTTCTTT CASSPPGSGTEAFF